This paragraph covers one TCR beta chain sequence. The repertoire was sequenced with immunoSEQ multiplex PCR; TCRdb's copy has only in-frame clones and lacks some. The sample includes under 300,000 clones, around 90% of them seen just once. This sample is drawn from a study of blood T cell repertoires in COVID-19. Donors were grouped by their self-reported clinical history. Sequenced input: PBMCs or T cells enriched from blood (not recorded which). The TCR comes from a woman aged 45-59 years who had recovered from COVID-19.

The CDR3 DNA sequence: TGTGCCAGCAGCCCGGGACAGGGAGAGTACGAGCAGTACTTC. Its translation: CASSPGQGEYEQYF. V and J are TRBV28 and TRBJ2-7; TRBD1 agrees at 9 bases. CDR3 length: 14 residues. Germline V gives CDR1 MDHEN, CDR2 SYDVKM. Losses at the gene ends were 6 bases for V and 4 bases for J; bases not matched to a gene: 7.